This T cell receptor beta chain was identified in a study of somatic mutations in cytotoxic T cells in rheumatoid arthritis. Study details: Peripheral blood samples of more than 25 ml EDTA were taken from patients directly after diagnosis and before treatment. The flow sorting of some V beta antibody-stained T-cell populations reached nearly 100% purity, and the sorted populations included V beta1+ cells sequenced for TCRB. Study results and limitations: Among patients with rheumatoid arthritis, but not healthy controls, CD8+ clonality increased with age.

The data were produced by immunoSEQ multiplex PCR, yet TCRdb's version contains in-frame clones alone and is incomplete. The sample has roughly 7,700 clones; about 75% are singletons. This clone was seen just once. Its specificity is not known. Magnetic beads with positive selection isolated CD4+ and CD8+ fractions, whose purity was verified by flow cytometry. Per the germline V gene, CDR1 is MDHEN and CDR2 is SYDVKM. This CDR3 region has 16 residues. V lost 5 bases, J lost 4 bases, and 15 bases lay in between. The clonotype originates from an adult with rheumatoid arthritis. Input material: CD8+ T cells sorted from blood. The chain carries TRBV28 and TRBJ2-6; D is perhaps TRBD1 or TRBD2 (5 bases each). CDR3 amino acids: CASSPRGREGANVLTF. The CDR3 nucleotides read TGTGCCAGCAGTCCCCGGGGCAGGGAGGGGGCCAACGTCCTGACTTTC. The entire variable domain, with the rest obtained from reference TRBV28 and TRBJ2-6, is as follows: DVKVTQSSRYLVKRTGEKVFLECVQDMDHENMFWYRQDPGLGLRLIYFSYDVKMKEKGDIPEGYSVSREKKERFSLILESASTNQTSMYLCASSPRGREGANVLTFGAGSRLTVL.